This TCR beta chain was recorded in a study of blood T cell repertoires in COVID-19. At the level of the study: The United States, Italy and Spain were the sources of the acute and convalescent COVID-19 samples.

Some clones are missing from TCRdb's copy, which holds only in-frame ones; the method was immunoSEQ multiplex PCR. Of roughly 81,000 clones in the sample, around 83% were seen once. V dropped 8 bases and J dropped 6 bases, with 17 bases sitting between them. Per the germline V gene, CDR1 is MNHEY and CDR2 is SMNVEV (reference sequence). The CDR3 covers 13 residues. The material sequenced was peripheral blood. The J gene is TRBJ2-7, the V gene TRBV27; D gene uncertain. The clonotype was recovered from a woman in her 70s with acute or convalescent COVID-19. The DNA of the CDR3 is TGTGCCAGCCACCACTCCGACGGGTTCGAGCAGTACTTC. Protein product: CASHHSDGFEQYF.